This T cell receptor (beta chain) came from a study of shared clonotypes between healthy human individuals. Overall study findings and caveats: Clonotype sharing among donors was thought likely to change with sequencing depth.

Germline CDR1 and CDR2: MDHEN and SYDVKM. Between the trimmed V and J ends, which lost 5 bases and 0 bases, there was a span of 11 bases. This CDR3 comprises 15 residues. About this clone itself: Its specificity is unknown.

Samples underwent the assay at deep level. TCRdb keeps only in-frame clones here, not all; method: immunoSEQ multiplex PCR. This table has about 2.2 million clones, around 95% appearing once. Selected positively for CCR7 and CD45RO-negative, naive CD8 cells excluded terminally differentiated effector memory CD45RA+ cells. The V call is TRBV28, the J call TRBJ1-3, with D possibly being TRBD1 (5 bases). This TCR was recovered from a man younger than 35 in good health. Some clones in this sample may be carry-over from other donors' samples. The sample comprised naive CD8+ T cells from PBMCs. The CDR3 DNA is TGTGCCAGCAGTCCCCGACAGAGCTCTGGAAACACCATATATTTT. It specifies CASSPRQSSGNTIYF.